The 20 T cell receptor beta chains below come from one sample, sequenced in a study of T cells after yellow fever vaccination. Via MiXCR, TCRdb re-called the 5' RACE reads, giving one row per CDR3 protein. The table includes 250,000 to 300,000 distinct CDR3 sequences, roughly 5% detected once. Sequencing used CD4+ T cells sorted from PBMCs, obtained on the day of the yellow fever booster vaccination. The receptor source for this set is a man aged 18-30 years who received the YFV17D yellow fever vaccine.

Only a few counts were recorded for this clonotype. This chain links TRBV24-1 with TRBJ1-2, with D uncertain. Trimming removed 5 bases from V and 3 bases from J, with 9 bases in between. CDR1 is KGHDR, CDR2 SFDVKD, per germline. This CDR3 has 13 amino acids. The CDR3 here is CATSGSAYYGYTF. CDR3 nucleotides: TGTGCCACCAGTGGTTCGGCGTACTATGGCTACACCTTC.

The chain recombines TRBV6-1 with TRBJ1-5; D gene uncertain. CDR3 length: 11 amino acids. Between the trimmed V and J ends, which lost 5 bases and 8 bases, there was a span of 7 bases. Germline CDR1 is MNHNS and CDR2 is SASEGT. This CDR3 reads CASSMREPQHF. The CDR3 coding sequence is TGTGCCAGCAGTATGCGGGAGCCCCAGCATTTT.

Ten or more counts support this clonotype. In DNA, the CDR3 is TGTGCCAGCAGTAGAGACAGACAGCCTGAGGGTCCCGGGGAGCTGTTTTTT. It is translated as CASSRDRQPEGPGELFF. The V call is TRBV25-1, the J call TRBJ2-2; tentatively, D is TRBD1 or TRBD2 (5 bases each). With 5 bases removed from V and 6 bases from J, the gap between germline ends came to 22 bases. This CDR3 is built from 17 residues. CDR1 is MGHDK and CDR2 is SYGVNS in the germline V gene.

This clonotype occurred a few times. The V call is TRBV7-2, the J call TRBJ1-5; 10 bases fit TRBD1. The CDR3 extends over 17 amino acids. The trim removed 5 bases at V and 0 bases at J, leaving 7 bases unmatched. Germline CDR1 reads SGHTA; CDR2 reads FQGNSA. CDR3 sequence (DNA): TGTGCCAGCAGCATATGGACAGGGGGACATAGCAATCAGCCCCAGCATTTT. Translated, it gives CASSIWTGGHSNQPQHF.

This chain connects TRBV18 to TRBJ1-3, with D hard to call. V was pared by 0 bases and J by 9 bases, with 12 bases between. The V gene's germline CDR1 is KGHSH and CDR2 LQKENI. This CDR3 is built from 14 residues. This CDR3 is CASSPPLRDGTIYF. The CDR3, as DNA: TGTGCCAGCTCACCACCCCTCCGGGATGGCACCATATATTTT.

This clonotype was recorded a few times. The chain joins TRBV6-2 or TRBV6-3 to TRBJ1-1; TRBD1 is a possible D gene (5 bases). The CDR3 consists of 15 residues. Germline-derived CDR1 and CDR2 are MNHEY and SVGEGT. The ends were cut back, 2 bases at V and 0 bases at J, with 10 bases in the middle. CDR3 DNA sequence: TGTGCCAGCAGTTACGGGGGGAACATGAACACTGAAGCTTTCTTT. This codes for CASSYGGNMNTEAFF.

This clonotype was detected only a few times. V is TRBV29-1 and J is TRBJ2-7; D is ambiguous. V lost 7 bases to trimming and J lost 0 bases, with 7 bases between them. The length of the CDR3 is 11 residues. CDR1 and CDR2 (germline): SQVTM, ANQGSEA. The CDR3: CSGNYSYEQYF. The DNA of the CDR3 is TGCAGCGGGAACTACTCCTACGAGCAGTACTTC.

V gene TRBV24-1 combines with J gene TRBJ2-3; 7 bases line up with TRBD2. V gave up 4 bases and J gave up 4 bases; unmatched junction bases: 7. Germline V gene data show CDR1 as KGHDR and CDR2 as SFDVKD. The CDR3 length is 15 residues. The CDR3 loop is CATSDRASGPDTQYF. CDR3 bases: TGTGCCACCAGTGACAGGGCTAGCGGCCCAGATACGCAGTATTTT.

There are a few counts of this clonotype. The J gene is TRBJ2-3, the V gene TRBV5-4; unclear D gene. This CDR3 has 16 amino acids. The V gene's germline CDR1 is SGHNT and CDR2 YYREEE (reference sequence). Trimming left V 0 bases short and J 0 bases short, with 11 bases between. This chain's CDR3 is CASSLGQLRSTDTQYF. DNA of the CDR3: TGTGCCAGCAGCTTGGGCCAGCTTAGAAGCACAGATACGCAGTATTTT.

The rearrangement links TRBV7-2 to TRBJ2-1; 7 bases fit TRBD2. V lost 2 bases and J lost 10; bases outside the gene matches: 5. CDR3 length equals 13 residues. The V gene's germline CDR1 is SGHTA and CDR2 FQGNSA. The CDR3: CASSLFQRGEQFF. Here the CDR3 DNA reads TGTGCCAGCAGCTTATTTCAGCGGGGCGAGCAGTTCTTC.

V gene TRBV6-5 combines with J gene TRBJ2-3, with TRBD2 matching 10 bases. The CDR3 spans 16 residues. The V gene's germline CDR1 is MNHEY and CDR2 SVGAGI. V gave up 7 bases and J gave up 3 bases; unmatched junction bases: 10. The CDR3 protein is CASTPQRGGRTDTQYF. For the CDR3, the DNA is TGTGCCAGCACCCCCCAGCGGGGGGGCCGGACAGATACGCAGTATTTT.

This clonotype was counted between two and nine times. The rearrangement uses TRBV5-1 and TRBJ1-2, with unresolved D. V was cut by 1 base and J by 3 bases, with 10 bases left in between. The CDR3 loop spans 14 amino acids. Germline V gives CDR1 SGHRS, CDR2 YFSETQ. The CDR3 loop is CASSLSGLYYGYTF. In nucleotides, the CDR3 is TGCGCCAGCAGCTTGTCCGGCCTATACTATGGCTACACCTTC.

This clonotype appeared many times. V is TRBV25-1 and J is TRBJ1-4; D is undetermined. Per the germline V gene, CDR1 is MGHDK and CDR2 is SYGVNS. This CDR3 comprises 12 residues. V was trimmed by 3 bases and J by 8 bases, leaving 7 bases between them. The CDR3: CASSDLTEKLFF. The CDR3 DNA reads TGTGCCAGCAGTGATCTAACCGAAAAACTGTTTTTT.

The J gene is TRBJ1-1, the V gene TRBV24-1; perhaps TRBD1 as D (5 bases). Between the trimmed V and J ends, which lost 11 bases and 7 bases, there was a span of 16 bases. Germline assignment: CDR1 KGHDR and CDR2 SFDVKD. The CDR3 loop spans 12 amino acids. The CDR3 bases are TGTGCCAGCTCAACAGGACGGCTTGAAGCTTTCTTT. Its translation: CASSTGRLEAFF.

This chain links TRBV20-1 with TRBJ2-1; D is tentatively TRBD1 or TRBD2 (5 bases each). CDR3 length equals 15 residues. In germline, CDR1 is DFQATT, CDR2 SNEGSKA (reference sequence). V gave up 3 bases and J gave up 3 bases, with 15 bases separating them. The CDR3 nucleotides read TGCAGTGCTAGTGACGGGGCCCCACTCTACAATGAGCAGTTCTTC. This sequence encodes CSASDGAPLYNEQFF.

The chain couples TRBV5-1 to TRBJ1-1; unclear D gene. There are 13 residues in the CDR3. V gave up 4 bases and J gave up 3 bases, with 10 bases separating them. The germline gives CDR1 SGHRS, CDR2 YFSETQ. In DNA form, the CDR3 reads TGCGCCAGCAGCGAGGACCCATACACTGAAGCTTTCTTT. This encodes CASSEDPYTEAFF.

This clonotype was counted only a few times. The junction differs from germline at one of its ends, possibly a read error. The V call is TRBV10-3, the J call TRBJ1-1; D not certain. Germline lookup yields CDR1 ENHRY and CDR2 SYGVKD. The CDR3 runs to 13 residues. CDR3 residues: CAISDTLNTEAFF. The CDR3, as DNA: TGTGCCATAAGTGATACCCTGAACACTGAAGCTTTCTTT.

This clonotype was counted a few times. The chain is built from TRBV5-1 and TRBJ1-2, with no clear D. The V and J ends lost 4 bases and 1 base respectively, with 17 bases between them. Germline-derived CDR1 and CDR2 are SGHRS and YFSETQ. This CDR3 has 16 residues. The CDR3 is CASSQNPQEINYGYTF. The CDR3 coding sequence is TGCGCCAGCAGCCAAAATCCTCAGGAAATTAACTATGGCTACACCTTC.

This chain joins TRBV19 and TRBJ1-5; a possible D gene is TRBD1 (5 bases). In germline, CDR1 is LNHDA, CDR2 SQIVND (reference sequence). CDR3 size: 13 residues. V lost 3 bases to trimming and J lost 4 bases, with 7 bases between them. The CDR3 bases are TGTGCCAGTAGTATGACAGTTAATCAGCCCCAGCATTTT. It yields the protein CASSMTVNQPQHF.

The sample holds many counts of this clonotype. The gene calls are TRBV5-1 and TRBJ2-1; D remains ambiguous. CDR3 length equals 14 residues. CDR1 and CDR2 (germline): SGHRS, YFSETQ. With 0 bases removed from V and 3 bases from J, the gap between germline ends came to 7 bases. CDR3 sequence reads: CASSLGDGYNEQFF. The DNA for the CDR3 is TGCGCCAGCAGCTTGGGCGACGGCTACAATGAGCAGTTCTTC.